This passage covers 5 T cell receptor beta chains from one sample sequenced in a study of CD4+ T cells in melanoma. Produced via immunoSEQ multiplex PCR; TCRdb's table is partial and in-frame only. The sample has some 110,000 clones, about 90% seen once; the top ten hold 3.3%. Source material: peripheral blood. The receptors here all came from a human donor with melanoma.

The CDR3 is CASSQNLGTDTQYF. The CDR3 region has the DNA TGCGCCAGCAGCCAAAACCTCGGCACAGATACGCAGTATTTT. The J gene is TRBJ2-3, the V gene TRBV4-3; D is unclear. This CDR3 is built from 14 residues. Trimming left V 2 bases short and J 1 base short, with 7 bases between. Germline lookup yields CDR1 LGHNA and CDR2 YSLEER.

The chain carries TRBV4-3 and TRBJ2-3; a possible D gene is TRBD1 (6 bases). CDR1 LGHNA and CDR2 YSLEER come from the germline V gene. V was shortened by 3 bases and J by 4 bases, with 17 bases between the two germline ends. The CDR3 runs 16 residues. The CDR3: CASSQTPQGAADTQYF. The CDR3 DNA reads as TGCGCCAGCAGCCAGACTCCACAGGGAGCAGCAGATACGCAGTATTTT.

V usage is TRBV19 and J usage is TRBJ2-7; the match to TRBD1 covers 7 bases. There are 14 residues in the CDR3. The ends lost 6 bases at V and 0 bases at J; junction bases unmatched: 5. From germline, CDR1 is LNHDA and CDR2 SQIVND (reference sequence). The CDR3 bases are TGTGCCAGTAGATTCCGGGACAGCTCCTACGAGCAGTACTTC. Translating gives CASRFRDSSYEQYF.

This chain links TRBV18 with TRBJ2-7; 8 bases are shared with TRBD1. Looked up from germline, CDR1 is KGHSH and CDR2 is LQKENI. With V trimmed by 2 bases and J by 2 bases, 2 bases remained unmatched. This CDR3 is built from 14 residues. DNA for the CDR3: TGTGCCAGCTCACCAACAGGGGGTCCCTACGAGCAGTACTTC. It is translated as CASSPTGGPYEQYF. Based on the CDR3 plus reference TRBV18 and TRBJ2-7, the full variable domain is NAGVMQNPRHLVRRRGQEARLRCSPMKGHSHVYWYRQLPEEGLKFMVYLQKENIIDESGMPKERFSAEFPKEGPSILRIQQVVRGDSAAYFCASSPTGGPYEQYFGPGTRLTVT.

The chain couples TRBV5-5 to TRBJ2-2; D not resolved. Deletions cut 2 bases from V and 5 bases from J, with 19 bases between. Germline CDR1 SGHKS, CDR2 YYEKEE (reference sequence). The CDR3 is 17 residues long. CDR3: CASSFNPPPGKTGELFF. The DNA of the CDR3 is TGTGCCAGCAGCTTCAACCCCCCACCAGGAAAAACCGGGGAGCTGTTTTTT.